This T cell receptor (beta chain) was captured by sequencing in a study of blood T cell repertoires in COVID-19. The repertoire was sequenced with immunoSEQ multiplex PCR; TCRdb's copy has only in-frame clones and lacks some. The profile shows 300,000 or so clones, about 90% of them singletons. The receptor was derived from a woman aged 25 to 39 who had recovered from COVID-19. Sequenced: PBMCs or T cells enriched from blood (not recorded which).

The CDR3 protein is CASSAGTSGGAHQETQYF. CDR3 DNA: TGTGCCAGCAGCGCGGGGACTAGCGGGGGGGCCCACCAAGAGACCCAGTACTTC. The rearrangement joins TRBV9 to TRBJ2-5; 16 nucleotides line up with TRBD2. Unmatched junction bases numbered 5, after V lost 3 bases and J lost 0 bases. CDR1 is SGDLS and CDR2 is YYNGEE in the germline V gene. The CDR3 runs to 18 residues. Full variable domain (remainder filled in from reference TRBV9 and TRBJ2-5): DSGVTQTPKHLITATGQRVTLRCSPRSGDLSVYWYQQSLDQGLQFLIQYYNGEERAKGNILERFSAQQFPDLHSELNLSSLELGDSALYFCASSAGTSGGAHQETQYFGPGTRLLVL.